This T cell receptor (beta chain) originates from a study of cytomegalovirus exposure and HLA in healthy donors (dated by TCRdb to the late 2010s). For the study in its entirety: An earlier analysis of about 530 of the donors reported approximately 280 Gb of sequence data and 100 million to 120 million unique TCR beta sequences obtained from roughly 180 million T cells. About 300 gigabases of sequencing data and tens of millions of unique TCR sequences were included in an early release covering 550 to 650 HLA-typed donors. Of the roughly 400 genotyped donors, about 80% fell in the genetic ancestry cluster associated with self-reported Caucasian donors. The study aimed to test whether signatures of past pathogen exposure could be identified by cataloging public T cell receptors. The study profiled the T cell repertoires of approximately 700 subjects by immunosequencing and related them to cytomegalovirus serostatus. Besides the first cohort of roughly 660 subjects, a separate validation cohort made up of 120 different subjects was used. High-throughput TCR immunosequencing, statistical association of individual TCRs with disease status, and machine learning were combined to predict cytomegalovirus infection status. A later analysis re-examined previously published TCR beta repertoires from 500 to 700 donors and added high-resolution HLA genotyping to investigate patterns of TCR occurrence. In the later analysis, no new phenotypic data were used to find candidate immune exposures; instead, reliance was placed on TCR beta sequences and their occurrence across donors. An earlier analysis of around 640 of the donors used high-throughput TCR beta sequencing to judge whether each TCR beta V gene segment behaved as functional or pseudogenic. Donor age, sex, ethnicity and CMV serostatus were collected together with the repertoire data. In a later genetic analysis, genome-wide SNP genotypes for about 55% of the roughly 670 donors were used, and that subset was treated as a discovery cohort. All discovery cohort repertoires had been generated using a single sequencing platform. Class I and class II HLA loci were covered by the typing at four-digit resolution. Typing coverage varied by locus: about 620-630 donors for A, B, C, DRB1 and DQB1; more than 500 for DQA1; more than 600 for DPA1; approximately 470 for DPB1. A handful of DR-DQ haplotypes were handled as single units for association and clustering because linkage in the cohort was strong. On average, roughly 200,000 unique TCR beta nucleotide sequences were sequenced per donor among about 400 genotyped donors of the cohort, with 15% to 20% of those sequences being non-productive. What the work shows at the level of the full study, not this receptor alone: In a later analysis, HLA-associated TCR beta chains were found to be more clonally expanded and to have lower generation probabilities than equally common non-associated chains. The classifier was reported to diagnose cytomegalovirus status with high specificity and sensitivity in both the original cohort and the validation cohort. The earlier analysis of fewer than 750 of the donors excluded 15 to 20 rarely observed V segments, including chromosome 9 orphons, because counts were too low. Because the 87-base-pair reads could not distinguish some IMGT-functional V segments, including TRBV6-2 and TRBV6-3, those segments were excluded. While some public TCRs were present in many individuals, most TCR sequences turned up only very rarely across donors. In vitro tests confirmed that a few of the cytomegalovirus-associated TCR beta chains recognize cytomegalovirus antigens. Because HLA typing was missing for some donors at each locus, association tests included only the typed subset. Linkage disequilibrium might explain the correlated functional status among segregating V segments, but an unknown experimental factor could not be ruled out. Specific HLA alleles were associated with 15,000 to 20,000 TCR beta sequences at a false discovery rate of 0.05 in a later analysis. An earlier analysis of 587 of the donors showed that most TCR beta V segments appeared in productive rearrangements either about 90% or about 30% of the time, which broadly matched IMGT annotations. The authors suggested that the approach could potentially be generalized to other disease states and immunological phenotypes. A later genetic analysis associated a missense DCLRE1C variant with V-gene and J-gene trimming of TCR beta chains, and an independent cohort replicated the association. A further reported finding was that TCR beta sequences accurately predicted the HLA-A and HLA-B alleles for most subjects in the first cohort. A cluster of highly shared sequence variants was judged likely to be a technical artifact of the sequencing pipeline. A later genetic analysis reported fewer N-insertions in productive TCRs among donors in an Asian-associated ancestry cluster than the 666-donor mean. The only immune exposure information available for the cohort was CMV serostatus. Presence/absence analyses assumed roughly uniform sequencing depth across donors, an assumption that may not hold. According to a later analysis, TCR association rates differed among HLA loci, with DRB1 alleles showing the most associated TCRs and HLA-C alleles showing the fewest. In a later analysis, most CMV-associated TCR beta chains were found to appear HLA-restricted, with HLA associations seemingly driven largely by CMV exposure. A later analysis reported that several top co-occurrence clusters appeared linked to parvovirus B19, influenza, CMV and Epstein-Barr virus. The cohort was sequenced for TCR beta chains only, and without alpha or paired-chain data the features that could be detected were limited. Strong co-occurrence of HLA alleles, especially DR and DQ, made assigning TCR associations to individual alleles difficult. A total of 150 to 200 TCR beta chains were listed by the study as associated with cytomegalovirus.

The cohort consisted of fewer than 700 healthy bone marrow donors. At the time of sampling, every cohort member was nominally healthy, though immune exposures that went unrecorded were likely present. The donor tested CMV seronegative, placing the donor among the 300 to 400 seronegative members of the cohort. A peripheral blood sample was provided by each donor, and peripheral blood mononuclear cells were used for TCR beta sequencing. The Qiagen DNeasy Blood Extraction Kit was used to extract genomic DNA from the blood cell samples. The germline V gene encodes CDR1 MDHEN and CDR2 SYDVKM. The cysteine opens and the phenylalanine closes a CDR3 of 15 amino acids. The DNA shown is the 45-base CDR3, in frame from base 1. Unmatched junction bases come to 5, with V trimmed by 4 bases and J by 3 bases. To note about this clone: Its antigen specificity is not known. One base away there is no much larger clone; base qualities are not given.

Library preparation employed the immunoSEQ multiplex PCR assay. A mixture of 60 forward primers for TCR Vbeta segments and 13 reverse primers for TCR Jbeta segments was used in the multiplex PCR. A multiplex PCR assay on genomic DNA amplified the CDR3 region of rearranged TCR beta genes. Amplified TCR beta libraries were sequenced as 87-base-pair reads on the Illumina HiSeq System. The authors' pipeline ran thus. A later analysis counted tens of millions of unique TCR beta chains across the approximately 700 repertoires, and roughly 11 million of these chains were shared by at least two donors. Raw reads were error-corrected and collapsed into unique sequences with a nearest-neighbor algorithm that merged closely related sequences to remove PCR and sequencing errors. CDR3 sequences were aligned to IMGT reference sequences to assign V, D and J gene segments. For a sequence to be retained, at least a six-nucleotide match to both a V gene segment and a J gene segment was required. A rearrangement was called productive if the CDR3 had no stop codons and remained in frame with V and J, and every other rearrangement was called non-productive. CDR3 was defined according to IMGT convention as the region running from the second conserved V-encoded cysteine to the conserved J-encoded phenylalanine. In an earlier analysis of roughly 580 of the donors, sequences lacking an unambiguous match to a single V gene segment were excluded. In an earlier analysis of some 590 of the donors, a V segment was called functional when productive rearrangements were above 56.7%, and segregating when the standard deviation between donors exceeded 5%. A statistical classification framework was built to diagnose cytomegalovirus status from the catalog of TCR beta chain sequences. In a later analysis, TCR nucleotide sequences were compared against IMGT/GENE-DB human TR gene sequences so that V and J genes could be assigned. In a later analysis, CDR3 sequences and most-parsimonious VDJ recombination scenarios were assigned using the TCRdist pipeline. In a later analysis, each TCR beta chain was defined by its CDR3 amino acid sequence together with its V-gene family, and reads without a unique V-gene family were excluded. As a way to deal with suspected cross-contamination and a sequencing artifact, a later analysis dropped 500 to 700 nucleotide sequences that were highly shared and had low generation probability. In a later analysis, a clonal expansion index for each public chain was calculated from normalized within-repertoire ranks of inferred template counts. A later analysis computed generation probabilities with a VDJ recombination model fitted to out-of-frame rearrangements, and checked the results against IGoR. A later analysis scored TCR-TCR, TCR-HLA and TCR-CMV co-occurrence with hypergeometric tests, applying a repertoire-size bias correction to TCR pairs. In a later analysis, false discovery rates were estimated by permuting HLA or CMV assignments 20 times. In a later analysis, co-occurring TCRs were grouped with DBSCAN, and TCRdist sequence similarity was added when clustering was performed within HLA-allele-positive subsets. For co-occurrence clustering, repertoires with fewer than 30,000 or more than 120,000 public chains were excluded, along with a handful of repertoires with anomalous nucleotide sharing. TCRdb provides this immuneACCESS table in a form limited to in-frame rearrangements. Some clones are lacking; in checked studies, under half of them reflect an unresolved V gene, and why the rest are absent is not known. That table gives V, J and clone size, and the DNA gave D and trimming. In this sample the table shows 90,000 to 100,000 clones, roughly 79% of which occur a single time. 1.5% to 2.5% of the sample comes from the top ten.

The V and J segments used are TRBV28 and TRBJ1-1, and TRBD1 aligns with 10 junction nucleotides. This TCR was sampled from a middle-aged man in good health and CMV-seronegative. Sequencing was carried out using PBMCs. The CDR3 amino acid sequence is: CASSSTGQGYTEAFF. The sequenced DNA: TGTGCCAGCAGTTCAACGGGACAGGGGTACACTGAAGCTTTCTTT.